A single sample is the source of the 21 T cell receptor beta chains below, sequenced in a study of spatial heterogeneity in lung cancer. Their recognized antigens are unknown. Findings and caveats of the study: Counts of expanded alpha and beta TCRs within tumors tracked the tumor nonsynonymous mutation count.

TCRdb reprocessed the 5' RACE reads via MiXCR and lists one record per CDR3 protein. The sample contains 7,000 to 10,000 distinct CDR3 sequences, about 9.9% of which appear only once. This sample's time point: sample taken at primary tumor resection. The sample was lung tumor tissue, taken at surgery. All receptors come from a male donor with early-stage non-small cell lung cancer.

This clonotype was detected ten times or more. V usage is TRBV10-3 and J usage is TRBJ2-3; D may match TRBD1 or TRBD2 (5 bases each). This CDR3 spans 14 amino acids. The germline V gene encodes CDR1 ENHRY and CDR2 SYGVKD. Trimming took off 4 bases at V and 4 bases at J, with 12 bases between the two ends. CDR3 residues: CAISVGGIADTQYF. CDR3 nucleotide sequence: TGTGCCATCAGTGTTGGGGGAATAGCAGATACGCAGTATTTT.

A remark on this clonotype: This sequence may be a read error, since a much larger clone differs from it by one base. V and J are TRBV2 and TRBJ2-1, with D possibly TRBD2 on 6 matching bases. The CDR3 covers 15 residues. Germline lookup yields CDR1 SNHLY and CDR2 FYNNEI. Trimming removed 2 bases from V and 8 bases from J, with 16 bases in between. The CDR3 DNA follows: TGTGCCAGCAGTGAAATGGTTAGCGGAGGGGATGAGCAGTTCTTC. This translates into CASSEMVSGGDEQFF. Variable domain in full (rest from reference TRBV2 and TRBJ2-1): EPEVTQTPSHQVTQMGQEVILRCVPISNHLYFYWYRQILGQKVEFLVSFYNNEISEKSEIFDDQFSVERPDGSNFTLKIRSTKLEDSAMYFCASSEMVSGGDEQFFGPGTRLTVL.

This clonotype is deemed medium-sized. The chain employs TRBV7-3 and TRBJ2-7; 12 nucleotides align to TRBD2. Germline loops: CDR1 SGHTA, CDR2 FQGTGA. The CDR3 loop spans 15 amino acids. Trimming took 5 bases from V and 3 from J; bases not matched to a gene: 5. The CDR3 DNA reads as TGTGCCAGCAGCGGGTCGACTAGCGGGGGCTACGAGCAGTACTTC. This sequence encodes CASSGSTSGGYEQYF.

The CDR3 loop is CASSLGTGYSGANVLTF. The CDR3 coding sequence is TGTGCCAGCAGCTTAGGGACAGGCTACTCTGGGGCCAACGTCCTGACTTTC. The chain is built from TRBV7-2 and TRBJ2-6; 7 positions match TRBD1. Germline CDR1 SGHTA, CDR2 FQGNSA. After removal of 1 base from V and 0 bases from J, the junction contained 3 bases not matched to a gene. CDR3 length: 17 residues. The full variable domain, in which reference TRBV7-2 and TRBJ2-6 provide the parts outside the CDR3, is GAGVSQSPSNKVTEKGKDVELRCDPISGHTALYWYRQSLGQGLEFLIYFQGNSAPDKSGLPSDRFSAERTGGSVSTLTIQRTQQEDSAVYLCASSLGTGYSGANVLTFGAGSRLTVL.

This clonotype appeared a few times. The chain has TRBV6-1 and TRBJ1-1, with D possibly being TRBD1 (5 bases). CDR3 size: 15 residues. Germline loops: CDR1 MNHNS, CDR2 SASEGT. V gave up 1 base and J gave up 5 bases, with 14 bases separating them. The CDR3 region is CASSEGRGAATEAFF. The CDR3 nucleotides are TGTGCCAGCAGTGAAGGAAGGGGCGCGGCGACTGAAGCTTTCTTT.

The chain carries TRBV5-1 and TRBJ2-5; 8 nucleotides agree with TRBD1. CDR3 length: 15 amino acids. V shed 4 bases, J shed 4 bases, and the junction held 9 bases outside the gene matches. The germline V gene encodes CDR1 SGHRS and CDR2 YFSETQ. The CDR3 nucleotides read TGCGCCAGCAGCACGGGACAGGCCAGGGGAGAGACCCAGTACTTC. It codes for CASSTGQARGETQYF. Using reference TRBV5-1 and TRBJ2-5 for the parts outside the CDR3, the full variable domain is KAGVTQTPRYLIKTRGQQVTLSCSPISGHRSVSWYQQTPGQGLQFLFEYFSETQRNKGNFPGRFSGRQFSNSRSEMNVSTLELGDSALYLCASSTGQARGETQYFGPGTRLLVL.

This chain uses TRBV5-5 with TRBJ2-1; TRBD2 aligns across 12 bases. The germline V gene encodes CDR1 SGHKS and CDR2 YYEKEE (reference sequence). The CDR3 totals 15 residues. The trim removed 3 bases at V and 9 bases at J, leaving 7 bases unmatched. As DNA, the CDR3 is TGTGCCAGCAGCTCTCAGACTAGCGGGAGTCGTGAGCAGTTCTTC. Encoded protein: CASSSQTSGSREQFF. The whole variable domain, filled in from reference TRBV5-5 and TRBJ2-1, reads DAGVTQSPTHLIKTRGQQVTLRCSPISGHKSVSWYQQVLGQGPQFIFQYYEKEERGRGNFPDRFSARQFPNYSSELNVNALLLGDSALYLCASSSQTSGSREQFFGPGTRLTVL.

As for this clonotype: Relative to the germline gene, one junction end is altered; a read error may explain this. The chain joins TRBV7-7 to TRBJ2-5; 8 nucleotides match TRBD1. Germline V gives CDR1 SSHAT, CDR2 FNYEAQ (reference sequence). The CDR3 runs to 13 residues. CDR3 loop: CASSSDREETQYF. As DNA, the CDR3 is TGTGCTAGCAGCTCGGACAGGGAAGAGACCCAGTACTTC.

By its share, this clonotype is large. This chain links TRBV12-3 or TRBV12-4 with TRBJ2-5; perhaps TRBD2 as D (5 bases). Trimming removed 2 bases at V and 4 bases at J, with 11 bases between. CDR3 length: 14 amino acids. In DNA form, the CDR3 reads TGTGCCAGCAGTTTATCCGGGGTCGGAGAGACCCAGTACTTC. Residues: CASSLSGVGETQYF.

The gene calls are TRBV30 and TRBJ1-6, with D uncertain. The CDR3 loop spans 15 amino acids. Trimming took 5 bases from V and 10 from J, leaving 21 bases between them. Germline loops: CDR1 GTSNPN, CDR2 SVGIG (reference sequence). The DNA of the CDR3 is TGTGCCTGGGGTTTACCCCGAAGGCAAAGGTCACCCCTCCACTTT. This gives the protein CAWGLPRRQRSPLHF.

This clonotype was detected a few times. Here the CDR3 reads CASSFEGTSGTGAYNEQFF. The CDR3, as DNA: TGTGCCAGCAGTTTTGAAGGGACTAGCGGAACAGGGGCTTACAATGAGCAGTTCTTC. The rearrangement joins TRBV28 to TRBJ2-1, with TRBD2 matching over 11 bases. Germline CDR1 is MDHEN and CDR2 is SYDVKM. J lost 4 bases, V lost 3 bases, and 14 bases had no gene match. This CDR3 contains 19 residues.

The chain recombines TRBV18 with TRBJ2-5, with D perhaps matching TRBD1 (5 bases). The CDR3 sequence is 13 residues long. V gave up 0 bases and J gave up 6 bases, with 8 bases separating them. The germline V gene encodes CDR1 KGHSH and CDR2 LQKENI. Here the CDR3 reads CASSPPGEQTQYF. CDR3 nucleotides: TGTGCCAGCTCACCACCAGGGGAACAGACCCAGTACTTC.

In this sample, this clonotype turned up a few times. CDR3 DNA sequence: TGCAGCGTTGGAACTTATTCCTACGAGCAGTACTTC. Its translation: CSVGTYSYEQYF. V is TRBV29-1 and J is TRBJ2-7; D uncertain. Germline-derived CDR1 and CDR2 are SQVTM and ANQGSEA. The CDR3 has 12 residues. V lost 4 bases and J 1 base, leaving 8 bases between the germline ends.

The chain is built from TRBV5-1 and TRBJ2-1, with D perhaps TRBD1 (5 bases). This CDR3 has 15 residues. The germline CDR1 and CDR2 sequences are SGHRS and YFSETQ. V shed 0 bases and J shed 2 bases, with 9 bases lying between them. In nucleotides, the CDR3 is TGCGCCAGCAGCTTGGACGTGACAGCCTACAATGAGCAGTTCTTC. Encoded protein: CASSLDVTAYNEQFF.

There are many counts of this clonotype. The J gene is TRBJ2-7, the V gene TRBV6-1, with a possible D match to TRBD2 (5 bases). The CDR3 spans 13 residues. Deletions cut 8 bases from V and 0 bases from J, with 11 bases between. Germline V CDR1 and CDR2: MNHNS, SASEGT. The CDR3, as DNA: TGTGCCAGCGCCCTTCGGGACTCCTACGAGCAGTACTTC. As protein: CASALRDSYEQYF.

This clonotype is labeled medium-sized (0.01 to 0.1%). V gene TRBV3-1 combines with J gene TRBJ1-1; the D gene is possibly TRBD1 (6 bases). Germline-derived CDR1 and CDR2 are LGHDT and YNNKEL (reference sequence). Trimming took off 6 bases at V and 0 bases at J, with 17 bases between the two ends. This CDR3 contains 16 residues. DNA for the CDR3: TGTGCCAGCAGTAGAAGAGTCGGGACATTGAACACTGAAGCTTTCTTT. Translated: CASSRRVGTLNTEAFF. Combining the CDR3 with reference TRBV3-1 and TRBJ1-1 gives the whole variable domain DTAVSQTPKYLVTQMGNDKSIKCEQNLGHDTMYWYKQDSKKFLKIMFSYNNKELIINETVPNRFSPKSPDKAHLNLHINSLELGDSAVYFCASSRRVGTLNTEAFFGQGTRLTVV.

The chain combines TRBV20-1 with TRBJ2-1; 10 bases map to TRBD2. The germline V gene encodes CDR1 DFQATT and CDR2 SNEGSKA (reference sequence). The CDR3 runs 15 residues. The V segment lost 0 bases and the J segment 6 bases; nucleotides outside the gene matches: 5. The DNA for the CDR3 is TGCAGTGCTAGAGACCCTAGCGGGAGAGGCAATGAGCAGTTCTTC. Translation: CSARDPSGRGNEQFF.

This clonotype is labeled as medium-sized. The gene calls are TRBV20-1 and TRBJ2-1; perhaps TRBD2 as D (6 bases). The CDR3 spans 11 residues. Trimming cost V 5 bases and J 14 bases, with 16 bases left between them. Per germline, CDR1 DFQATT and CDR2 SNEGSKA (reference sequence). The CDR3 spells CSAHGGDWEFF. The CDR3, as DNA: TGCAGTGCTCATGGCGGGGACTGGGAGTTCTTC.

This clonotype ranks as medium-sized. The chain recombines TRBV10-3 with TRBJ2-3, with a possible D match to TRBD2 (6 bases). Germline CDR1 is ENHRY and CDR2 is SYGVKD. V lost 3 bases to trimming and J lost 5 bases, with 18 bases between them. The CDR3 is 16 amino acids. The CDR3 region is CAISELVPGARDTQYF. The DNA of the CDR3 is TGTGCCATCAGTGAATTGGTCCCGGGAGCGAGAGATACGCAGTATTTT.

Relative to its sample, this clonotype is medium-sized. The DNA of the CDR3 is TGTGCCAGCAGTTCCCCGTCAGGGAGAGGCCAGAATGAGCAGTTCTTC. Its translation: CASSSPSGRGQNEQFF. The V gene is TRBV28, the J gene TRBJ2-1; D is possibly TRBD1 or TRBD2 (5 bases each). Looked up from germline, CDR1 is MDHEN and CDR2 is SYDVKM. This CDR3 has 16 residues. Trimming stripped 4 bases from V and 7 bases from J, with 20 bases between.

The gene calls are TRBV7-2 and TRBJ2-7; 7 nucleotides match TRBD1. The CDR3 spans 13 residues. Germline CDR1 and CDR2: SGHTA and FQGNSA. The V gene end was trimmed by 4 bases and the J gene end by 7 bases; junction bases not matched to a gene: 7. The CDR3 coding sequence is TGTGCCAGCAGCTCTAGGACAGGCACAGAGCAGTACTTC. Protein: CASSSRTGTEQYF. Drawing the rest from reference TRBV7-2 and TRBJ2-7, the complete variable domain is GAGVSQSPSNKVTEKGKDVELRCDPISGHTALYWYRQSLGQGLEFLIYFQGNSAPDKSGLPSDRFSAERTGGSVSTLTIQRTQQEDSAVYLCASSSRTGTEQYFGPGTRLTVT.